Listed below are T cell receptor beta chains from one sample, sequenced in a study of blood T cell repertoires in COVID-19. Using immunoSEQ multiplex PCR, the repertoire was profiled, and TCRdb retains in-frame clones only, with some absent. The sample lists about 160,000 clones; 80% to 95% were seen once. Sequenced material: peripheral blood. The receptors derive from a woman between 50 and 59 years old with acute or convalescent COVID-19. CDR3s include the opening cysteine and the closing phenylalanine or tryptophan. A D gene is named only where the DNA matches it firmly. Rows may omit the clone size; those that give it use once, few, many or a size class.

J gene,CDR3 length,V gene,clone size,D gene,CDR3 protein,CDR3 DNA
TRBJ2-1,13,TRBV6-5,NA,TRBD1,CASRTGLSGEQFF,TGTGCCAGCAGGACAGGGTTGAGCGGTGAGCAGTTCTTC
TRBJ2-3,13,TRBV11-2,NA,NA,CASSLGHADTQYF,TGTGCCAGCAGCTTGGGCCATGCTGATACGCAGTATTTT
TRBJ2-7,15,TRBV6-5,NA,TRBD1,CASRQWRDRANEQYF,TGTGCCAGCAGACAATGGAGGGACAGGGCAAACGAGCAGTACTTC
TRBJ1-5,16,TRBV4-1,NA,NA,CASSQEGHGRDQPQHF,TGCGCCAGCAGCCAAGAAGGACACGGAAGAGATCAGCCCCAGCATTTT
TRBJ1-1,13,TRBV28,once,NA,CASSLTENTEAFF,TGTGCCAGCAGTTTAACAGAGAACACTGAAGCTTTCTTT
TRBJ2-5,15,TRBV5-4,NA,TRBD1,CASSLGQGYQETQYF,TGTGCCAGCAGCTTGGGACAGGGGTACCAAGAGACCCAGTACTTC
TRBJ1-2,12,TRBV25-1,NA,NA,CASLDRRGGYTF,TGTGCCAGCCTCGACCGACGAGGGGGCTACACCTTC
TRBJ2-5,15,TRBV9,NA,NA,CASSAFTTGHETQYF,TGTGCCAGCAGCGCCTTCACGACGGGTCACGAGACCCAGTACTTC
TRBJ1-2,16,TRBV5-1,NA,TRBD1,CASSLDPDRVNYGYTF,TGCGCCAGCAGCTTGGACCCGGACAGGGTCAACTATGGCTACACCTTC
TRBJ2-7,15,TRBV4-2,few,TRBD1,CASSQDGTGVYEQYF,TGTGCCAGCAGCCAAGACGGGACAGGGGTCTACGAGCAGTACTTC
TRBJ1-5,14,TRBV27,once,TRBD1,CASSRDSSNQPQHF,TGTGCCAGCAGTCGGGACAGTAGCAATCAGCCCCAGCATTTT
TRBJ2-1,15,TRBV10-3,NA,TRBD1,CAISESGQGANEQFF,TGTGCCATCAGTGAGTCAGGACAGGGGGCTAATGAGCAGTTCTTC
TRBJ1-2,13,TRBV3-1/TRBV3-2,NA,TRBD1,CASSQDRLNGYTF,TGTGCCAGCAGCCAGGACAGGCTTAATGGCTACACCTTC
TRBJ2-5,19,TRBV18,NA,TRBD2,CASSPPAKRTSGIKETQYF,TGTGCCAGCTCACCTCCAGCGAAAAGGACTAGCGGGATTAAAGAGACCCAGTACTTC
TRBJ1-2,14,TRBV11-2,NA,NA,CASSLDSINYGYTF,TGTGCCAGCAGCTTGGACAGCATTAACTATGGCTACACCTTC
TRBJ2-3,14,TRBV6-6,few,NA,CASNRRGGEDTQYF,TGTGCCAGCAACCGCAGAGGAGGTGAAGATACGCAGTATTTT
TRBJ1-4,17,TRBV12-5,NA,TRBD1,CASGLDPGQGQYEKLFF,TGTGCTAGTGGTTTGGACCCCGGACAGGGGCAGTATGAAAAACTGTTTTTT
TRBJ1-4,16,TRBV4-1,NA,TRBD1,CASSLGQGATNEKLFF,TGCGCCAGCAGCCTGGGACAGGGAGCAACTAATGAAAAACTGTTTTTT
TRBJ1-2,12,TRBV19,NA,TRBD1,CASSPPAGGLTF,TGTGCCAGTAGTCCCCCGGCAGGGGGTCTGACCTTC
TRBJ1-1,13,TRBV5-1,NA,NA,CASSLNRDTEAFF,TGCGCCAGCAGCTTGAACAGGGACACTGAAGCTTTCTTT
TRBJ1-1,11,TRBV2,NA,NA,CASSDRREAFF,TGTGCCAGCAGTGACCGTAGAGAAGCTTTCTTT
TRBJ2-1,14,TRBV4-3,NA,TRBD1,CASSPWTGANEQFF,TGCGCCAGCAGCCCCTGGACAGGGGCAAATGAGCAGTTCTTC
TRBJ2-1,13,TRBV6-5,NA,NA,CASSLGGPAEQFF,TGTGCCAGCAGCTTAGGGGGTCCCGCCGAGCAGTTCTTC
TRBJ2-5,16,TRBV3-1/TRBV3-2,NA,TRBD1,CASSPTRTGDQETQYF,TGTGCCAGCAGCCCTACTCGGACAGGGGATCAAGAGACCCAGTACTTC
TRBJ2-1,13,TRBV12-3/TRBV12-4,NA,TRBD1,CASSSSDRDEQFF,TGTGCCAGCAGTTCCTCGGACAGGGATGAGCAGTTCTTC
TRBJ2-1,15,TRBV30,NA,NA,CAWSPRGYPYNEQFF,TGTGCCTGGAGTCCGAGGGGGTACCCCTACAATGAGCAGTTCTTC
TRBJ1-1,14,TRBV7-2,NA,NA,CASSLDRLSAEAFF,TGTGCCAGCAGCTTAGACAGGCTCAGCGCTGAAGCTTTCTTT
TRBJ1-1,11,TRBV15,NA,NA,CATSKDSKAFF,TGTGCCACCAGCAAAGACAGTAAAGCTTTCTTT
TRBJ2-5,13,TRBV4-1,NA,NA,CASSQATKETQYF,TGCGCCAGCAGCCAAGCGACTAAAGAGACCCAGTACTTC
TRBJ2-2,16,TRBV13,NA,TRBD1,CASSLGDRGYTGELFF,TGTGCCAGCAGCTTAGGGGACAGGGGATACACCGGGGAGCTGTTTTTT
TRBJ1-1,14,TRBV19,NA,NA,CASSITGTNTEAFF,TGTGCCAGTAGTATTACAGGGACGAACACTGAAGCTTTCTTT